This TCR beta chain originates from a study of cytomegalovirus exposure and HLA in healthy donors. The CDR3 covers 16 residues. Trimming at V came to 9 bases and at J to 4 bases, leaving 16 bases not matched to a gene. CDR1 SGHRS and CDR2 YFSETQ come from the germline V gene. Clones were read by immunoSEQ multiplex PCR, and TCRdb kept only the in-frame ones, dropping some. The sample includes some 190,000 clones, about 82% seen only once; the top ten take more than 1.1%. The sequence came from a woman aged 18-29 years in good health and CMV-seronegative. Sequencing was done on a sample of PBMCs. This chain links TRBV5-1 with TRBJ2-1; 7 bases line up with TRBD2. The DNA for the CDR3 is TGCGCCACCAAGAACAGTGTGGGGGGGAATTACAATGAGCAGTTCTTC. It encodes CATKNSVGGNYNEQFF.